This entry concerns a single T cell receptor beta chain. The antigen it recognizes is unknown. Base-call qualities are not available, and no considerably larger clone is one nucleotide away. What this sample's time point label stands for: baseline before first vaccination. Vaccinee samples were obtained from the UK trials COV001 and COV002, which included a single-blind randomized controlled phase 2/3 trial of AZD1222 (ChAdOx1 nCoV-19) in healthy adults. For TCRbeta chain sequencing, PBMC samples from trial participants were taken at day 0 and at day 28 after the second dose. The CDR3 regions of human TCRbeta chains were analyzed by immunosequencing. The original methods were these. Repertoire TCRs were checked for matches against a reference library of SARS-CoV-2-specific TCRs that had been generated using the MIRA antigen-specificity platform. Breadth was defined as the fraction of unique TCRs that were SARS-CoV-2-associated. Depth was defined as the fraction of total T cells that were SARS-CoV-2-associated. Using the MIRA data, each spike-specific TCR was mapped to the spike region that the TCR reacts to and placed in a CD4 or CD8 class. Log10-transformed breadth and depth values were compared by one-way ANOVA with Sidak's multiple comparisons tests. What TCRdb holds here is the immuneACCESS table cut down to in-frame rearrangements. Part of the clones is not present; checked against another copy, under half of the missing clones reflect an unresolved V gene, and the others are unexplained. V and J calls and clone size come straight from that table; D and trimming were deduced from the DNA. The sample includes 110,000 to 150,000 clones, with 80% to 90% observed a single time. The ten top clones hold about 8% of the sample.

The data belong to a study of T cell responses to AZD1222 COVID-19 vaccine (dated by TCRdb to the early 2020s). General notes on the study: AZD1222 recipients with second doses at about 4 weeks or about 12 weeks were pooled, because spike-specific TCR depth and breadth did not differ between schedules. A total of around 240 trial participants underwent TCR sequencing, of whom around 200 received two doses of AZD1222 and approximately 25 received two doses of the MenACWY control vaccine. Trial participants were enrolled by age into 18-55, 56-69 and 70-plus year subgroups, with about 150, 28 and 57 TCR-sequenced participants respectively. Overall study results and their limits: Most participants were white British and females outnumbered males, and the authors suggested that clonal diversity may have been underestimated. The 56-69-year group was small, and its depth increase did not reach significance, likely because of low power. Epitopes outside the regions mutated in the B.1.351 and B.1.1.7 variants were reportedly recognized by nearly half of the unique spike-specific TCRs. No day 14 peak-response samples were available, so repertoires were characterized only after the peak T cell response. CD4 TCRs associated with the vaccine covered the entire spike protein, and the dominant responses were in regions 160-218 and 743-854. Only five to seven AZD1222 recipients were SARS-CoV-2 seropositive at baseline, limiting conclusions about previously exposed vaccinees. After two AZD1222 doses, spike-specific TCR breadth and depth were significantly higher than at day 0 and than in MenACWY recipients.

Based on the germline V gene (reference sequence), the CDR1 and CDR2 sequences are LNHNV and YYDKDF. The cysteine opens and the phenylalanine closes a CDR3 of 14 amino acids. The retained sequence is limited to the CDR3, 42 bases, with the frame set at the first base. At the junction V is shortened by 4 bases and J by 5 bases, with 15 bases in between. Source: peripheral blood, taken on day 0 of AZD1222 vaccination. The clonotype originates from an adult in good health. The chain employs TRBV15 and TRBJ2-7; the D gene is perhaps TRBD1, on 6 matching bases. The CDR3 amino acid sequence is: CATSTHRERNEQYF. The DNA sequence reads TGTGCCACCAGCACCCACAGGGAAAGGAACGAGCAGTACTTC.